The 10 T cell receptor beta chains in this list originate from one sample, sequenced in a study of CD8+ T cells in alopecia areata. Treatment meaning: oral pan-JAK inhibitor, 5-10 mg twice daily. Sequencing templates came from extracted RNA that was reverse transcribed into cDNA. Sequencing was performed with immunoSEQ multiplex PCR; in TCRdb, only in-frame clones are kept and a portion is missing. The repertoire consists of some 170,000 clones, with 50% to 75% occurring once and the leading ten covering 16%. The sequences come from CD4+ T cells sorted from blood, collected around week 55, from a patient treated with tofacitinib. All receptors come from a human donor with alopecia areata.

The chain couples TRBV29-1 to TRBJ2-5; D gene uncertain. V was trimmed by 4 bases and J by 0 bases, leaving 6 bases between them. This CDR3 has 12 residues. CDR1 is SQVTM, CDR2 ANQGSEA, per germline. In DNA form, the CDR3 reads TGCAGCGTTGTGACGTACCAAGAGACCCAGTACTTC. Translated: CSVVTYQETQYF.

This clone has only one observation. The chain recombines TRBV2 with TRBJ1-2; D is possibly TRBD1 (5 bases). V lost 4 bases, J lost 0 bases, and 9 bases lay in between. Germline CDR1 is SNHLY and CDR2 is FYNNEI. There are 14 residues in the CDR3. The CDR3 DNA is TGTGCCAGCAGTGCACAGGCGCCTAACTATGGCTACACCTTC. Residues: CASSAQAPNYGYTF. The full variable domain, rest sourced from reference TRBV2 and TRBJ1-2, is EPEVTQTPSHQVTQMGQEVILRCVPISNHLYFYWYRQILGQKVEFLVSFYNNEISEKSEIFDDQFSVERPDGSNFTLKIRSTKLEDSAMYFCASSAQAPNYGYTFGSGTRLTVV.

The chain couples TRBV25-1 to TRBJ2-1; weak D call: TRBD2 (6 bases). This CDR3 is built from 14 residues. The V and J ends lost 3 bases and 8 bases respectively, with 14 bases between them. The V gene's germline CDR1 is MGHDK and CDR2 SYGVNS. In DNA form, the CDR3 reads TGTGCCAGCAGTGACGACCGAGGCGGGGATGAGCAGTTCTTC. Encoded protein: CASSDDRGGDEQFF. Variable domain in full (rest from reference TRBV25-1 and TRBJ2-1): EADIYQTPRYLVIGTGKKITLECSQTMGHDKMYWYQQDPGMELHLIHYSYGVNSTEKGDLSSESTVSRIRTEHFPLTLESARPSHTSQYLCASSDDRGGDEQFFGPGTRLTVL.

The chain employs TRBV30 and TRBJ2-7; 12 bases map to TRBD1. J was trimmed by 0 bases and V by 0 bases; bases with no gene match: 12. Germline V lookup: CDR1 GTSNPN, CDR2 SVGIG (reference sequence). This CDR3 contains 19 residues. The CDR3, as DNA: TGTGCCTGGAGTGTAAACAGGGGGACAGGGGGCTTTTTCTCCTACGAGCAGTACTTC. It specifies CAWSVNRGTGGFFSYEQYF.

The chain carries TRBV5-1 and TRBJ2-1; D ambiguous. The V end lost 4 bases, the J end lost 10 bases, and 15 bases lay between the germline ends. CDR3 length equals 13 residues. The germline V gene has CDR1 SGHRS and CDR2 YFSETQ. The CDR3 loop reads CASSLGNDGEQFF. The CDR3, as DNA: TGCGCCAGCAGCCTGGGCAACGACGGGGAGCAGTTCTTC.

This clone was picked up one time. The CDR3 region has the DNA TGCAGTGCAGCTACCACCGGGGAGCTGTTTTTT. It yields the protein CSAATTGELFF. This chain connects TRBV20-1 to TRBJ2-2; D unclear. Deletions cut 6 bases from V and 4 bases from J, with 6 bases between. This CDR3 has 11 residues. Germline assignment: CDR1 DFQATT and CDR2 SNEGSKA (reference sequence).

The rearrangement joins TRBV1 to TRBJ1-1. TRBV1 corresponds to a pseudogene. The CDR3 spans 14 residues. CDR3 protein: CTSSLRCENTEAFF. In DNA, the CDR3 is TGCACCAGCAGCCTGCGTTGCGAGAACACTGAAGCTTTCTTT.

The chain carries TRBV5-1 and TRBJ1-2; D possibly corresponds to TRBD1 (6 bases). There are 14 residues in the CDR3. Trimming took off 6 bases at V and 8 bases at J, with 20 bases between the two ends. Germline lookup yields CDR1 SGHRS and CDR2 YFSETQ. DNA of the CDR3: TGCGCCAGCACTCAAGCGGGGTCAGGGGAAGGCTACACCTTC. Amino acids: CASTQAGSGEGYTF.

V is TRBV29-1 and J is TRBJ2-2, with a possible D match to TRBD1 (5 bases). CDR3 size: 14 residues. CDR1 is SQVTM, CDR2 ANQGSEA, per germline. Trimming pared 7 bases from V and 1 base from J, leaving 13 bases between. CDR3: CSAVKTVNTGELFF. CDR3 nucleotides: TGCAGCGCCGTAAAGACAGTGAACACCGGGGAGCTGTTTTTT.

V usage is TRBV6-6 and J usage is TRBJ2-1, with D tentatively TRBD1 or TRBD2 (5 bases each). Per the germline V gene, CDR1 is MNHNY and CDR2 is SVGAGI (reference sequence). The CDR3 loop spans 13 amino acids. Trimming cost V 4 bases and J 8 bases, with 12 bases left between them. The CDR3 DNA reads as TGTGCCAGCAGTTCTTGGGGGTGGGATGAGCAGTTCTTC. Translating gives CASSSWGWDEQFF.